This T cell receptor beta chain derives from a study of cytomegalovirus exposure and HLA in healthy donors. Study-wide context: As an earlier analysis found, some 180 million T cells yielded about 120 million unique TCR beta sequences. Regarding the study as a whole: Among the most significant clusters, several appeared linked to common viral pathogens in a later analysis.

With regard to this clone: Its antigen remains unknown. Its ends do not fully match the called genes, so a read error is possible. The sample carries other DNA sequences with the same CDR3.

Germline V gene lookup returns CDR1 SSHAT and CDR2 FNYEAQ (reference sequence). The CDR3 totals 13 residues. The PCR employed 60 Vbeta primers together with 13 Jbeta primers. The method was immunoSEQ multiplex PCR; TCRdb's version includes in-frame clones alone and lacks a portion of them. The sample consists of over 95,000 clones, roughly 80% of them appearing once. The V gene is TRBV7-7, the J gene TRBJ1-1, with D perhaps matching TRBD1 (5 bases). The TCR sequence derives from a man in his forties or fifties in good health and CMV-seronegative. Sequenced sample: PBMCs. The CDR3 DNA sequence: TGTGCCAGCAGCTTGGACACGAACACTGAAGCTTTCTTC. Its translation: CASSLDTNTEAFF.